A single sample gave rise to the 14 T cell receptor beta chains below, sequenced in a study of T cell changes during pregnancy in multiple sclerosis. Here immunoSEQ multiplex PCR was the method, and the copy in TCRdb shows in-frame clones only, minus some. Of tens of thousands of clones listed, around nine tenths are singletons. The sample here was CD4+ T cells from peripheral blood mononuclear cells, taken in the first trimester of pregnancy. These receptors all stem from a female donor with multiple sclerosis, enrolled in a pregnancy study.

CDR3 nucleotide sequence: TGTGCCAGCAGCCAAGGAGCAGAGGGGAGGGTAGAAACCCAGTACTTC. Translated: CASSQGAEGRVETQYF. V and J are TRBV4-2 and TRBJ2-5; TRBD2 agrees at 7 bases. Germline V gene data show CDR1 as LGHNA and CDR2 as YNFKEQ. V shed 1 base and J 8 bases; nucleotides not matched to a gene: 13. CDR3 length: 16 amino acids.

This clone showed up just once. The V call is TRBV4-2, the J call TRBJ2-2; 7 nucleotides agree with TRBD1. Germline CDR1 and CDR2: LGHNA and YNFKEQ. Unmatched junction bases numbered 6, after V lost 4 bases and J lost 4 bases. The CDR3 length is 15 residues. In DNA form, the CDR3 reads TGTGCCAGCAGCCCCGGACAGGATCTCACCGGGGAGCTGTTTTTT. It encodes CASSPGQDLTGELFF.

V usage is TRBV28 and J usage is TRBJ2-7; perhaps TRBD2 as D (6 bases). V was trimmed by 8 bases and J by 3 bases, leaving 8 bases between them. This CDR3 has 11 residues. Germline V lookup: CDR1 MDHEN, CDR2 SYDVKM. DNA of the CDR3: TGTGCCAGCGGAGGGGACTACGAGCAGTACTTC. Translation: CASGGDYEQYF.

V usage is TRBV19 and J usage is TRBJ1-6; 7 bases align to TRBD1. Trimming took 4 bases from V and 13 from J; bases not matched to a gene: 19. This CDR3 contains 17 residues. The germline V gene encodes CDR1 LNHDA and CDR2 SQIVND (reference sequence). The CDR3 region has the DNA TGTGCCAGTAGTAGGACAGGCGTAGGGGTGGATCGCGGCCCCCTCCACTTT. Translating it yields CASSRTGVGVDRGPLHF.

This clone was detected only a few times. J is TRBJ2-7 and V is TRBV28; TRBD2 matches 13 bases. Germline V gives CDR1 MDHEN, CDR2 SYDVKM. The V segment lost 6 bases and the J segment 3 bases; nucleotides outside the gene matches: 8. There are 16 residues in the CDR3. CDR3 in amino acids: CASRSTSGRSIYEQYF. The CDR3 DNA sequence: TGTGCCAGCAGATCGACTAGCGGGAGGTCTATCTACGAGCAGTACTTC.

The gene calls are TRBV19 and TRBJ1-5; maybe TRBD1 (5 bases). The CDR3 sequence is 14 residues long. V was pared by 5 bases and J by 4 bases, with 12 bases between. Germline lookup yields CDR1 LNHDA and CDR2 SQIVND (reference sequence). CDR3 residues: CASSFRQPNQPQHF. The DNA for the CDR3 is TGTGCCAGTAGTTTCCGACAGCCGAATCAGCCCCAGCATTTT.

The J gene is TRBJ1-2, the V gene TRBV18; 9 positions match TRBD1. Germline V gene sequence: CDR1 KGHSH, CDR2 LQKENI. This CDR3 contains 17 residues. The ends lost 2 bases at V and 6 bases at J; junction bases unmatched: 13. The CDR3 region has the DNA TGTGCCAGCTCACCAAGGGACAGGGCCCGCGCAGTTGATGGCTACACCTTC. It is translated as CASSPRDRARAVDGYTF. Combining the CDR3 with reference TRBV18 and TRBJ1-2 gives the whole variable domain NAGVMQNPRHLVRRRGQEARLRCSPMKGHSHVYWYRQLPEEGLKFMVYLQKENIIDESGMPKERFSAEFPKEGPSILRIQQVVRGDSAAYFCASSPRDRARAVDGYTFGSGTRLTVV.

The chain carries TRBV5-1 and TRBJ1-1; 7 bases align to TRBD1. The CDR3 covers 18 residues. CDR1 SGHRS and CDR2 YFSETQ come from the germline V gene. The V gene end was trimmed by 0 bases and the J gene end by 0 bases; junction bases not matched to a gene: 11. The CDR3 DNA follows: TGCGCCAGCAGCTTGGAGGGCAGGGGGGCGTTTTTGAACACTGAAGCTTTCTTT. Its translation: CASSLEGRGAFLNTEAFF.

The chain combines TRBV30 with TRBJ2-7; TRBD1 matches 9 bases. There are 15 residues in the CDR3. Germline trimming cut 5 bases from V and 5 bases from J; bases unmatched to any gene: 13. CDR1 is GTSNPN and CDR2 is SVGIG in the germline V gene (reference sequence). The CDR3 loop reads CAWGKVGQGFHEQYF. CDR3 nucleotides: TGTGCCTGGGGTAAGGTCGGACAGGGGTTTCACGAGCAGTACTTC.

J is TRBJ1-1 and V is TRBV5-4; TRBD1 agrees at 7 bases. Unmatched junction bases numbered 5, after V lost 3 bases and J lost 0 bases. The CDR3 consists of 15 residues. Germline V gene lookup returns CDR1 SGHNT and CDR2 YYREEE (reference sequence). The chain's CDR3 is CASSSMGQMNTEAFF. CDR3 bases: TGTGCCAGCAGCTCCATGGGACAGATGAACACTGAAGCTTTCTTT.

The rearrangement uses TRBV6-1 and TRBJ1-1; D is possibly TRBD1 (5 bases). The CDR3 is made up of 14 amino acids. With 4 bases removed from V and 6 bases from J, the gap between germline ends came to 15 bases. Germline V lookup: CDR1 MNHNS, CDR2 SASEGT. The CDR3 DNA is TGTGCCAGCAGTGGAATTAGGGGAGGGGCTGAAGCTTTCTTT. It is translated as CASSGIRGGAEAFF.

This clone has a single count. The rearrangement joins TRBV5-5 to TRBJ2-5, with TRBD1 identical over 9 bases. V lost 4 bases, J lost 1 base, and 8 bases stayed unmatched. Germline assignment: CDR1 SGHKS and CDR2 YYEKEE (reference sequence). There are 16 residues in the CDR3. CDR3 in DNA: TGTGCCAGCAGCCTGTCCCCGGGACAGGGCCAAGAGACCCAGTACTTC. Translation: CASSLSPGQGQETQYF.

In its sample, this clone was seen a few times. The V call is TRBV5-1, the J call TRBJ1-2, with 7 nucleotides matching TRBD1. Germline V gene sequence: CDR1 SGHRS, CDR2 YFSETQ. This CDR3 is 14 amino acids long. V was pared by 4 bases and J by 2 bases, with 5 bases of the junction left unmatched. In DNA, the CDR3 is TGCGCCAGCAGCATGGGGACAGCGAACTATGGCTACACCTTC. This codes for CASSMGTANYGYTF.

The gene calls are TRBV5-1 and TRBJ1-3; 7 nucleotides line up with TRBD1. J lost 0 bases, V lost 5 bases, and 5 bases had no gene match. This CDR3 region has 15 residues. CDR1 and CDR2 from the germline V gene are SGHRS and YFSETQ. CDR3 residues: CASRYDRDSGNTIYF. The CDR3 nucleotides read TGCGCCAGCAGGTATGACAGGGACTCTGGAAACACCATATATTTT.